The next 28 T cell receptor beta chains were all read from a single sample in a study of low-dose radiotherapy and immunotherapy resistance in tumors. This sample's time point: after trial treatment. Treatment defined: LDRT plus nivolumab, ipilimumab, low-dose cyclophosphamide and aspirin (RACIN trial). Alpha- and beta-chain coverage of first-strand cDNA came from TRAV- and TRBV-specific primers. TCR amplification ran roughly 20 PCR cycles using constant-region and V-primer adapter primers. TCRdb passed the reads through MiXCR, listing each CDR3 protein once. The sample includes nearly 60,000 distinct CDR3 sequences, 20% to 25% of them seen just once. The sequencing used PBMCs, collected after low-dose radiotherapy plus immunotherapy. The receptors here all came from a male donor with prostate cancer.

This clonotype was observed at least ten times. The chain couples TRBV3-1 to TRBJ2-5; D remains ambiguous. The CDR3 extends over 13 amino acids. V was cut by 2 bases and J by 1 base, with 5 bases left in between. The germline gives CDR1 LGHDT, CDR2 YNNKEL (reference sequence). The CDR3 nucleotides are TGTGCCAGCAGCCAATCCGGCCAAGAGACCCAGTACTTC. As protein: CASSQSGQETQYF.

This clonotype has a count of ten or more. The chain uses TRBV20-1 and TRBJ2-1; 10 bases are a match to TRBD1. Losses at the gene ends were 0 bases for V and 3 bases for J; bases not matched to a gene: 5. This CDR3 is 16 amino acids long. Germline CDR1 DFQATT, CDR2 SNEGSKA (reference sequence). In DNA form, the CDR3 reads TGCAGTGCTAGAGAGCGACAGGGGGCGTTCTACAATGAGCAGTTCTTC. It codes for CSARERQGAFYNEQFF.

To note about this clonotype: This sequence is one base from a far larger clone and is likely a read error. The chain links TRBV4-3 to TRBJ2-7, with 12 bases that match TRBD2. With 6 bases clipped from V and 8 bases from J, the junction kept 20 bases outside the gene matches. The CDR3 runs 18 residues. Germline loops: CDR1 LGHNA, CDR2 YSLEER. The CDR3 loop reads CASSLLLAGGKYPRQQYF. The CDR3 nucleotides read TGCGCCAGCAGTCTCCTGCTAGCGGGGGGGAAATATCCTAGGCAGCAGTACTTC.

This clonotype was detected ten times or more. J is TRBJ2-7 and V is TRBV7-3; 11 bases map to TRBD2. The CDR3 spans 16 residues. V was clipped by 4 bases and J by 5 bases; unmatched bases: 10. The germline gives CDR1 SGHTA, CDR2 FQGTGA. The CDR3 loop is CASSYGGLAGGNEQYF. The CDR3 DNA reads TGTGCCAGCAGCTACGGAGGTCTAGCGGGAGGAAACGAGCAGTACTTC.

To note about this clonotype: A clone one base away is much larger, so this may be a read error. The V call is TRBV7-3, the J call TRBJ2-5, with a tentative D call TRBD2 (6 bases). From germline, CDR1 is SGHTA and CDR2 FQGTGA. The CDR3 loop spans 16 amino acids. Trimming cost V 2 bases and J 2 bases, with 15 bases left between them. The CDR3: CASSLGTAGSQETQYF. Here the CDR3 DNA reads TGTGCCAGCAGCTTAGGGACCGCGGGGAGTCAAGAGACCCAGTACTTC.

This clonotype was observed at least ten times. This rearrangement joins TRBV24-1 to TRBJ2-1; a possible D gene is TRBD2 (5 bases). Deletions cut 8 bases from V and 8 bases from J, with 18 bases between. The CDR3 totals 14 residues. In germline, CDR1 is KGHDR, CDR2 SFDVKD. For the CDR3, the DNA is TGTGCCACCAAAAACCGAGGGAGTTCCCATGAGCAGTTCTTC. Translation gives CATKNRGSSHEQFF.

By sample fraction, this clonotype is medium-sized. The rearrangement joins TRBV5-6 to TRBJ2-7, with 9 bases aligning to TRBD2. Trimming removed 4 bases from V and 6 bases from J; junction bases left unmatched: 11. The CDR3 covers 15 residues. The V gene's germline CDR1 is SGHDT and CDR2 YYEEEE. The CDR3 here is CASSGTSRQPREQYF. CDR3 in DNA: TGTGCCAGCAGCGGGACTAGCAGACAACCCCGCGAGCAGTACTTC.

The chain has TRBV5-1 and TRBJ2-7, with TRBD2 matching 12 bases. Germline loops: CDR1 SGHRS, CDR2 YFSETQ. This CDR3 has 16 residues. After removal of 0 bases from V and 5 bases from J, the junction contained 6 bases not matched to a gene. This CDR3 reads CASSLGGRLAGDEQYF. The CDR3 coding sequence is TGCGCCAGCAGCTTGGGGGGGAGACTAGCGGGGGACGAGCAGTACTTC.

This clonotype has a count of ten or more. The chain employs TRBV18 and TRBJ2-1; D is ambiguous. The V gene lost 4 bases and the J gene lost 8 bases, with 6 bases spanning the gap. Germline CDR1 and CDR2: KGHSH and LQKENI. This CDR3 contains 11 residues. CDR3 bases: TGTGCCAGCTCACAATCATATGAGCAGTTCTTC. Amino acids: CASSQSYEQFF.

This clonotype showed up many times. The V call is TRBV3-1, the J call TRBJ2-4, with D tentatively TRBD1 (5 bases). Deletions cut 0 bases from V and 7 bases from J, with 16 bases between. CDR3 size: 16 residues. Germline CDR1 LGHDT, CDR2 YNNKEL (reference sequence). CDR3 nucleotides: TGTGCCAGCAGCCAAGACCCTCAGGGTAGGTGGAACATTCAGTACTTC. It encodes CASSQDPQGRWNIQYF.

This clonotype appeared many times. The rearrangement links TRBV12-2 to TRBJ2-1. TRBV12-2 corresponds to a pseudogene. The CDR3 sequence is 16 residues long. The CDR3 nucleotides are TGTGCAAGTCGCTTGGGAATCCTAGACCCAAACCGAAAGCAGTTCTTC. Its translation is CASRLGILDPNRKQFF.

This clonotype was observed many times. CDR3 sequence (DNA): TGTGCCAGCAGCTTGCAGGGTATCGGGGAGCTGTTTTTT. Residues: CASSLQGIGELFF. The J gene is TRBJ2-2, the V gene TRBV5-4; weak D call: TRBD1 (5 bases). Germline V lookup: CDR1 SGHNT, CDR2 YYREEE (reference sequence). This CDR3 spans 13 amino acids. V was clipped by 1 base and J by 7 bases, with 8 bases between them.

This clonotype was found many times. This sequence is one base from a far larger clone and is likely a read error. The rearrangement joins TRBV7-2 to TRBJ2-1, with TRBD1 matching 11 bases. CDR1 and CDR2 from the germline V gene are SGHTA and FQGNSA. CDR3 length: 15 residues. V dropped 4 bases and J dropped 10; count of bases not matched to a gene: 9. CDR3 region: CASSSRTGGVYEQFF. As DNA, the CDR3 is TGTGCCAGCAGCTCTAGGACAGGGGGCGTTTACGAGCAGTTCTTC.

The sample holds many counts of this clonotype. The chain couples TRBV12-3 or TRBV12-4 to TRBJ2-7; D may be TRBD1 (6 bases). Trimming left V 3 bases short and J 7 bases short, with 19 bases between. The CDR3 totals 15 residues. In nucleotides, the CDR3 is TGTGCCAGCAGTTTTGGGGGCGTCGAAGGGGTGGAGCAGTACTTC. This sequence encodes CASSFGGVEGVEQYF.

This clonotype has ten or more counts. This chain connects TRBV7-4 to TRBJ1-1; D call uncertain. Germline V gene sequence: CDR1 SGHVT, CDR2 SQSDAQ. V dropped 5 bases and J dropped 2 bases, with 21 bases sitting between them. CDR3 length: 17 residues. The DNA for the CDR3 is TGTGCCAGCAGCACCCGTACTTTGGGTTGCGTAAACACTGAAGCTTTCTTT. It encodes CASSTRTLGCVNTEAFF.

This clonotype was observed at least ten times. The rearrangement joins TRBV11-2 to TRBJ1-2; D perhaps matches TRBD1 (5 bases). V was cut by 0 bases and J by 0 bases, with 8 bases left in between. CDR3 size: 15 residues. CDR1 is SGHAT and CDR2 is FQNNGV in the germline V gene. Here the CDR3 reads CASSLEGASNYGYTF. The CDR3 region has the DNA TGTGCCAGCAGCTTAGAAGGGGCCTCTAACTATGGCTACACCTTC.

The table lists this clonotype with many counts. The rearrangement links TRBV27 to TRBJ1-5, with D unclear. Deletions cut 2 bases from V and 4 bases from J, with 9 bases between. The V gene's germline CDR1 is MNHEY and CDR2 SMNVEV (reference sequence). The CDR3 extends over 14 amino acids. The chain's CDR3 is CASSLGGRNQPQHF. CDR3 sequence (DNA): TGTGCCAGCAGTTTAGGAGGCAGAAATCAGCCCCAGCATTTT.

Turning to this clonotype: It differs at one base from a far larger clone, so likely a read error. The chain links TRBV5-4 to TRBJ2-7, with a weak D call TRBD2 (5 bases). The CDR3 runs to 12 residues. Germline V CDR1 and CDR2: SGHNT, YYREEE (reference sequence). The V end was cut by 4 bases, the J end by 3 bases, with 8 bases between. DNA for the CDR3: TGTGCCAGCAGCCAAGACTACTACGAGCAGTACTTC. It yields the protein CASSQDYYEQYF.

This chain uses TRBV6-6 with TRBJ1-5; the D is unclear. Germline V gene data show CDR1 as MNHNY and CDR2 as SVGAGI (reference sequence). The CDR3 covers 14 residues. V lost 5 bases, J lost 1 base, and 9 bases lay in between. The DNA for the CDR3 is TGTGCCAGCAGTGAAAACATGAGCAATCAGCCCCAGCATTTT. It translates to CASSENMSNQPQHF.

To note about this clonotype: A single base is all that separates this from a far larger clone, so a read error is likely. The chain uses TRBV5-3 and TRBJ2-1; 9 bases line up with TRBD2. TRBV5-3 is treated as an ORF (open reading frame) with a function not yet certain. CDR3 length equals 16 residues. The CDR3 region has the DNA TGTGCCAGCAGCTTGGGGGGGACTAGCCTCTACAATGGGCAGTTCTTC. Translating it yields CASSLGGTSLYNGQFF.

This clonotype was counted at least ten times. The CDR3: CASTPQTLGAKNIQYF. The DNA for the CDR3 is TGTGCCAGCACTCCCCAAACTTTGGGGGCCAAAAACATTCAGTACTTC. The chain is built from TRBV6-8 and TRBJ2-4, with unresolved D. The CDR3 totals 16 residues. Trimming pared 7 bases from V and 1 base from J, leaving 17 bases between. Germline V gene lookup returns CDR1 MNHGY and CDR2 SAAAGT.

This chain links TRBV12-3 or TRBV12-4 with TRBJ1-5; 8 nucleotides align to TRBD1. Trimming cost V 4 bases and J 5 bases; bases outside gene matches: 16. This CDR3 contains 18 residues. CDR3 residues: CASSSGQGFVLGDQPQHF. The DNA for the CDR3 is TGTGCCAGCAGTTCCGGACAGGGTTTCGTCTTAGGAGATCAGCCCCAGCATTTT.

The chain combines TRBV9 with TRBJ2-7; D remains unclear. There are 13 residues in the CDR3. CDR1 is SGDLS, CDR2 YYNGEE, per germline. V was clipped by 5 bases and J by 5 bases, with 14 bases between them. Here the CDR3 DNA reads TGTGCCAGCAGTTCCGGTCCCAAGGACGAGCAGTACTTC. Encoded protein: CASSSGPKDEQYF.

This clonotype has a count of ten or more. The chain has TRBV25-1 and TRBJ1-2; 9 nucleotides match TRBD1. This CDR3 is 14 amino acids long. V lost 2 bases to trimming and J lost 4 bases; unmatched junction nucleotides: 2. Germline values: CDR1 MGHDK, CDR2 SYGVNS. CDR3 sequence: CASSETGGLYGYTF. The CDR3 nucleotides read TGTGCCAGCAGTGAAACAGGGGGCCTCTATGGCTACACCTTC.

At least ten counts were recorded for this clonotype. V usage is TRBV6-4 and J usage is TRBJ1-5; TRBD1 agrees at 7 bases. CDR1 and CDR2 (germline): MRHNA, SNTAGT. J lost 7 bases, V lost 1 base, and 1 base had no gene match. This CDR3 spans 13 amino acids. In DNA form, the CDR3 reads TGTGCCAGCAGTGACTTGGACAGGCAGCCCCAGCATTTT. Translation: CASSDLDRQPQHF.

The sample holds many counts of this clonotype. The chain employs TRBV6-2 or TRBV6-3 and TRBJ2-3, with TRBD1 as a possible D gene (5 bases). V was pared by 10 bases and J by 5 bases, with 19 bases between. The CDR3 extends over 14 amino acids. Germline V gene lookup returns CDR1 MNHEY and CDR2 SVGEGT. CDR3 bases: TGTGCCACCTTGCGACAGACCTATCAAGATACGCAGTATTTT. Translated, it gives CATLRQTYQDTQYF.

The J gene is TRBJ2-1, the V gene TRBV20-1; TRBD2 matches 13 bases. Germline V gene data show CDR1 as DFQATT and CDR2 as SNEGSKA (reference sequence). This CDR3 has 16 amino acids. V trimming: 4 bases; J trimming: 3 bases; junction bases outside the gene matches: 6. The CDR3 DNA is TGCAGTGCTATTGGACTAGCGGGAGAGGTCTACAATGAGCAGTTCTTC. It is translated as CSAIGLAGEVYNEQFF.

This clonotype was seen at least ten times. This chain links TRBV27 with TRBJ2-2; TRBD2 matches 7 bases. The V and J ends lost 5 bases and 4 bases, in that order; junction bases with no gene match: 7. The germline CDR1 and CDR2 sequences are MNHEY and SMNVEV (reference sequence). There are 15 residues in the CDR3. This CDR3 is CASSSWEGVTGELFF. In nucleotides, the CDR3 is TGTGCCAGCAGTAGCTGGGAGGGTGTCACCGGGGAGCTGTTTTTT.